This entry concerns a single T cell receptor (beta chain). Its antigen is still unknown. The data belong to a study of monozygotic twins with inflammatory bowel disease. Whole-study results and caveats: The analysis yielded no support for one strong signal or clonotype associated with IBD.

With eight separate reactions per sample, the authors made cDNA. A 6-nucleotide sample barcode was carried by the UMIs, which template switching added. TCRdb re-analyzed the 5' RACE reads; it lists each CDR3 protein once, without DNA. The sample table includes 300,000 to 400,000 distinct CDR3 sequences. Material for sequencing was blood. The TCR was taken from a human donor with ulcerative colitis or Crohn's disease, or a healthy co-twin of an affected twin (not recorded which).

The chain's CDR3 is CASSTTGGDQPQHF. This chain uses TRBV5-1 with TRBJ1-5; TCRdb returns TRBD1, unconfirmable since there is no DNA. The CDR3 loop spans 14 amino acids. The germline gives CDR1 SGHRS, CDR2 YFSETQ. The entire variable domain, with the rest obtained from reference TRBV5-1 and TRBJ1-5, is as follows: KAGVTQTPRYLIKTRGQQVTLSCSPISGHRSVSWYQQTPGQGLQFLFEYFSETQRNKGNFPGRFSGRQFSNSRSEMNVSTLELGDSALYLCASSTTGGDQPQHFGDGTRLSIL.